These 17 T cell receptor beta chains came from one sample sequenced in a study of T cells in tumors after PD-1 blockade. Indicated time point: second of two post-therapy site-matched biopsies 2 to 3 months apart. Clones were sequenced by immunoSEQ multiplex PCR, and TCRdb holds only the in-frame ones, with some missing. Among about 8,200 clones listed, 62% were seen once. The sequenced sample was tumor tissue, obtained after anti-PD-1 treatment. The receptors here all came from a human donor with basal cell carcinoma.

This clone is classed as medium-sized. The chain carries TRBV29-1 and TRBJ1-1; 7 nucleotides align to TRBD1. CDR3 size: 20 residues. Germline CDR1 and CDR2: SQVTM and ANQGSEA. V lost 4 bases and J lost 1; bases outside the gene matches: 24. CDR3: CSVVMKGDRAMWAQNTEAFF. CDR3 nucleotide sequence: TGCAGCGTTGTTATGAAGGGCGACAGGGCTATGTGGGCCCAGAACACTGAAGCTTTCTTT.

This clone was detected only once. The J gene is TRBJ2-1, the V gene TRBV7-9, with TRBD2 matching 7 bases. Germline V CDR1 and CDR2: SEHNR, FQNEAQ (reference sequence). J gave up 8 bases and V 4 bases, and 11 bases lay outside the gene matches. The CDR3 consists of 15 residues. Here the CDR3 reads CASSSILISGDEQFF. The CDR3 DNA reads as TGTGCCAGCAGCTCAATTCTCATAAGCGGGGATGAGCAGTTCTTC.

This clone was seen more than once but under ten times. V and J are TRBV3-1 (or the pseudogene TRBV3-2) and TRBJ2-7; no clear D gene. The CDR3 consists of 15 residues. Germline CDR1 is LGHDT and CDR2 is YNNKEL (reference sequence). The V gene lost 0 bases and the J gene lost 3 bases, with 12 bases spanning the gap. The chain's CDR3 is CASSQDTTFYYEQYF. The CDR3 bases are TGTGCCAGCAGCCAAGATACCACCTTTTACTACGAGCAGTACTTC.

The chain couples TRBV10-3 to TRBJ1-1, with D possibly TRBD1 on 6 matching bases. Germline CDR1 ENHRY, CDR2 SYGVKD. Trimming left V 2 bases short and J 3 bases short, with 13 bases between. There are 15 residues in the CDR3. CDR3 sequence reads: CAISERGGLDTEAFF. In DNA form, the CDR3 reads TGTGCCATCAGTGAGAGGGGGGGGTTGGACACTGAAGCTTTCTTT.

V and J are TRBV29-1 and TRBJ1-6, with a possible D match to TRBD1 (6 bases). Looked up from germline, CDR1 is SQVTM and CDR2 is ANQGSEA. The CDR3 has 14 amino acids. V lost 4 bases, J lost 6 bases, and 13 bases lay in between. The CDR3: CSVVGAGPNSPLHF. CDR3 coding DNA: TGCAGCGTTGTGGGGGCTGGGCCTAATTCACCCCTCCACTTT.

The chain employs TRBV7-2 and TRBJ1-4; 8 bases align to TRBD1. Trimming at V came to 5 bases and at J to 8 bases, leaving 7 bases not matched to a gene. The CDR3 is 14 residues long. Looked up from germline, CDR1 is SGHTA and CDR2 is FQGNSA. CDR3 loop: CASSRTGLGEKLFF. The CDR3 coding sequence is TGTGCCAGCAGCCGGACAGGGTTGGGGGAAAAACTGTTTTTT.

The chain is built from TRBV5-4 and TRBJ2-5; D is ambiguous. V was trimmed by 2 bases and J by 5 bases, leaving 13 bases between them. Per germline, CDR1 SGHNT and CDR2 YYREEE (reference sequence). The CDR3 totals 14 residues. CDR3 coding DNA: TGTGCCAGCAGCTTACAAGGTCTCTGGGAGACCCAGTACTTC. As protein: CASSLQGLWETQYF.

The chain recombines TRBV19 with TRBJ2-1, with TRBD1 identical over 8 bases. V shed 4 bases and J 6 bases; nucleotides not matched to a gene: 2. The CDR3 spans 13 residues. From germline, CDR1 is LNHDA and CDR2 SQIVND (reference sequence). Here the CDR3 DNA reads TGTGCCAGTAGTAGGACAGGGAGCAATGAGCAGTTCTTC. Protein sequence: CASSRTGSNEQFF.

This chain connects TRBV30 to TRBJ1-3; D remains unclear. The CDR3 has 15 residues. Germline CDR1 and CDR2: GTSNPN and SVGIG (reference sequence). Trimming took 7 bases from V and 1 from J, leaving 17 bases between them. The CDR3 sequence: CASDAGFASGNTIYF. The DNA of the CDR3 is TGTGCCTCGGACGCCGGGTTTGCGTCTGGAAACACCATATATTTT.

This chain links TRBV2 with TRBJ1-2; TRBD1 might be the D (5 bases). This CDR3 comprises 14 residues. Trimming stripped 2 bases from V and 6 bases from J, with 13 bases between. Germline V CDR1 and CDR2: SNHLY, FYNNEI. Written as DNA, the CDR3 is TGTGCCAGCAGTGAAAGTTGGGGGAATGATGGCTACACCTTC. Protein: CASSESWGNDGYTF.

This chain uses TRBV5-1 with TRBJ2-7; 8 bases line up with TRBD2. Germline V gives CDR1 SGHRS, CDR2 YFSETQ. The CDR3 has 14 residues. The ends lost 0 bases at V and 7 bases at J; junction bases unmatched: 6. CDR3 in DNA: TGCGCCAGCAGCTTGGGTAGCGGGGAGAAAGAGCAGTACTTC. Translated: CASSLGSGEKEQYF.

This clone is labeled as medium-sized. The chain has TRBV5-5 and TRBJ2-1; D uncertain. The V and J ends lost 2 bases and 6 bases respectively, with 9 bases between them. Per germline, CDR1 SGHKS and CDR2 YYEKEE (reference sequence). The CDR3 has 13 residues. The CDR3 sequence is CASSLSPSNEQFF. The CDR3 bases are TGTGCCAGCAGCTTATCCCCGAGCAATGAGCAGTTCTTC.

The CDR3 here is CASSLGGQGIRETQYF. CDR3 DNA sequence: TGTGCCAGCAGCTTAGGGGGACAGGGGATCCGGGAGACCCAGTACTTC. The chain links TRBV11-1 to TRBJ2-5; 10 positions agree with TRBD1. The ends lost 1 base at V and 5 bases at J; junction bases unmatched: 7. Germline V lookup: CDR1 SGHAT, CDR2 FQDESV (reference sequence). The CDR3 totals 16 residues.

The gene calls are TRBV11-1 and TRBJ1-6; D unclear. V was clipped by 5 bases and J by 9 bases, with 11 bases between them. This CDR3 spans 13 amino acids. Germline-derived CDR1 and CDR2 are SGHAT and FQDESV (reference sequence). CDR3 amino acids: CASSPEAGSPLHF. CDR3 bases: TGTGCCAGCAGCCCGGAGGCCGGTTCACCCCTCCACTTT. Drawing the rest from reference TRBV11-1 and TRBJ1-6, the complete variable domain is EAEVAQSPRYKITEKSQAVAFWCDPISGHATLYWYRQILGQGPELLVQFQDESVVDDSQLPKDRFSAERLKGVDSTLKIQPAELGDSAMYLCASSPEAGSPLHFGNGTRLTVT.

Only one count was recorded for this clone. V gene TRBV19 combines with J gene TRBJ1-1; 7 bases fit TRBD1. The CDR3 has 16 residues. From germline, CDR1 is LNHDA and CDR2 SQIVND (reference sequence). V lost 6 bases and J lost 2; bases outside the gene matches: 12. CDR3 sequence (DNA): TGTGCCAGTAGGCAACAGGGGTCGACATTAAACACTGAAGCTTTCTTT. This codes for CASRQQGSTLNTEAFF.

This clone has only a few counts. The rearrangement links TRBV6-6 to TRBJ2-6; 9 bases align to TRBD2. This CDR3 has 17 amino acids. Per germline, CDR1 MNHNY and CDR2 SVGAGI (reference sequence). V lost 6 bases to trimming and J lost 0 bases; unmatched junction nucleotides: 6. The CDR3 is CASSRLADFSGANVLTF. Written as DNA, the CDR3 is TGTGCCAGCAGCCGACTAGCGGACTTCTCTGGGGCCAACGTCCTGACTTTC.

The genes are TRBV7-9 and TRBJ2-1; D is unresolved. V was pared by 6 bases and J by 5 bases, with 8 bases between. The V gene's germline CDR1 is SEHNR and CDR2 FQNEAQ (reference sequence). The CDR3 has 12 amino acids. Here the CDR3 reads CASRSNNNEQFF. CDR3 nucleotide sequence: TGTGCCAGCAGATCCAACAACAATGAGCAGTTCTTC.